This T cell receptor (beta chain) was identified during a study of blood T cell repertoires in COVID-19. Study-level background: Sites in the United States, Italy and Spain provided acute and convalescent COVID-19 samples. Sources were T cells, B-cell-depleted T cells, or PBMCs; the material itself was cDNA or gDNA.

Study processing details: Researchers report that nucleated cell counts were estimated from reference gene primer amplification. Libraries were prepared by immunoSEQ multiplex PCR; TCRdb keeps only in-frame clonotypes and omits some of them. The V and J calls and clone size come from that table; D and trimming were worked out from the DNA. The sample yields 200,000 or so clones, around 80% seen once. The clonotype originates from a man aged 25-40 years with active or convalescent COVID-19. Sequenced material: peripheral blood.

CDR3 loop: CASSLVLTGGLDSNQPQHF. CDR3 DNA sequence: TGTGCCAGCAGCTTAGTCCTGACAGGAGGCCTGGATAGCAATCAGCCCCAGCATTTT. This chain uses TRBV7-9 with TRBJ1-5, with D possibly TRBD1 on 6 matching bases. The V gene's germline CDR1 is SEHNR and CDR2 FQNEAQ (reference sequence). Trimming took 1 base from V and 0 from J, leaving 19 bases between them. This CDR3 has 19 amino acids.